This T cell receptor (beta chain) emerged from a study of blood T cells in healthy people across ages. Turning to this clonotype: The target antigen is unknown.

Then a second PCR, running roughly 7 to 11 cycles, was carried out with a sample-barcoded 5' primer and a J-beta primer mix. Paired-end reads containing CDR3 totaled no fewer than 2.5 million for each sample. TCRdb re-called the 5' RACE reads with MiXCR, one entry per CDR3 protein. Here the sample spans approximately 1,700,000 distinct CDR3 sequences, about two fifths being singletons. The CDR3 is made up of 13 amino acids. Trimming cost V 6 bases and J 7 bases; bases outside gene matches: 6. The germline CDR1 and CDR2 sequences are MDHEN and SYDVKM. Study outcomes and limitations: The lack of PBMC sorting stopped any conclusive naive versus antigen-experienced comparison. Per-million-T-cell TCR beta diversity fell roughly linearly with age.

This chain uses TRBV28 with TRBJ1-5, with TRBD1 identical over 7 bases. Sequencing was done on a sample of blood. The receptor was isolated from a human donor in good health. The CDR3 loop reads CASRPYRGQPQHF. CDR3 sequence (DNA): TGTGCCAGCAGACCTTACAGGGGACAGCCCCAGCATTTT.